This T cell receptor (beta chain) was observed in a study of blood T cells in healthy people across ages. Study conclusions and caveats: Per million T cells, TCR beta diversity dropped about linearly as age rose. The study could not conclusively compare naive and antigen-experienced cells, given its unsorted PBMCs.

Healthy Caucasians from Russia aged about 6 to 95 served as donors. About this clonotype itself: The antigen remains undetermined. With a much larger clone just one base away, this may be a read error.

The authors ran a second PCR of roughly 6 to 12 cycles using a sample-barcoded 5' primer and a J-beta primer mix. Every sample gave at least 3 million paired-end reads containing CDR3. TCRdb re-called the 5' RACE reads with MiXCR, one entry per CDR3 protein. The profile shows 1.5 million to 2 million distinct CDR3 sequences, roughly 30% of them singletons. The CDR3 has 17 amino acids. Germline CDR1 reads LGHNA; CDR2 reads YNFKEQ. The chain employs TRBV4-2 and TRBJ2-7; 12 bases match TRBD1. TRBJ2-5 explains the end of the DNA better; the J call may be wrong. The sequencing input was blood. The source of this sequence is a woman in her 30s in good health. The CDR3 sequence is CASSQGWGQGARGTQYF. CDR3 coding DNA: TGTGCCAGCAGCCAAGGTTGGGGACAGGGGGCTCGGGGGACCCAGTACTTC.